This TCR beta chain is drawn from a study of blood T cell repertoires in COVID-19. As for the study in general: Samples of COVID-19 (acute and convalescent) were obtained from the United States, Italy and Spain.

The germline V gene encodes CDR1 LNHDA and CDR2 SQIVND (reference sequence). The V and J ends lost 5 bases and 10 bases, in that order; junction bases with no gene match: 6. The CDR3 covers 12 residues. This clone was observed a single time. As processed by the authors: Reference gene primers were amplified, and this amplification served to estimate nucleated cell counts. This table comes from immunoSEQ multiplex PCR, and its TCRdb copy is limited to in-frame clones, with some not included. The V and J calls and clone size are taken from that table; D and trimming were inferred from the DNA. The sample lists approximately 100,000 clones, 75% to 90% occurring once.

The source is a woman aged 80 or over with active or convalescent COVID-19. Input material: peripheral blood. The J gene is TRBJ2-3, the V gene TRBV19, with TRBD1 matching over 7 bases. The CDR3: CASSLNRGAQYF. The CDR3 bases are TGTGCCAGTAGTTTAAACAGGGGTGCGCAGTATTTT.